This TCR beta chain derives from a study of blood T cell repertoires in COVID-19. The table came from immunoSEQ multiplex PCR; TCRdb's copy has only in-frame clones and leaves some out. The repertoire holds 90,000 to 120,000 clones, with about four fifths as singletons. This clone was counted once. The same CDR3 also results from other DNA sequences found in this sample. V was cut by 4 bases and J by 0 bases, with 2 bases left in between. CDR3 size: 12 residues. The germline gives CDR1 MNHEY, CDR2 SVGEGT. V and J are TRBV6-2 or TRBV6-3 and TRBJ2-3; D gene uncertain. The sequencing input was peripheral blood. The clonotype comes from a woman of 80 years or more with active or convalescent COVID-19. The CDR3 DNA sequence: TGTGCCAGCAGTTCGAGCACAGATACGCAGTATTTT. Protein: CASSSSTDTQYF.